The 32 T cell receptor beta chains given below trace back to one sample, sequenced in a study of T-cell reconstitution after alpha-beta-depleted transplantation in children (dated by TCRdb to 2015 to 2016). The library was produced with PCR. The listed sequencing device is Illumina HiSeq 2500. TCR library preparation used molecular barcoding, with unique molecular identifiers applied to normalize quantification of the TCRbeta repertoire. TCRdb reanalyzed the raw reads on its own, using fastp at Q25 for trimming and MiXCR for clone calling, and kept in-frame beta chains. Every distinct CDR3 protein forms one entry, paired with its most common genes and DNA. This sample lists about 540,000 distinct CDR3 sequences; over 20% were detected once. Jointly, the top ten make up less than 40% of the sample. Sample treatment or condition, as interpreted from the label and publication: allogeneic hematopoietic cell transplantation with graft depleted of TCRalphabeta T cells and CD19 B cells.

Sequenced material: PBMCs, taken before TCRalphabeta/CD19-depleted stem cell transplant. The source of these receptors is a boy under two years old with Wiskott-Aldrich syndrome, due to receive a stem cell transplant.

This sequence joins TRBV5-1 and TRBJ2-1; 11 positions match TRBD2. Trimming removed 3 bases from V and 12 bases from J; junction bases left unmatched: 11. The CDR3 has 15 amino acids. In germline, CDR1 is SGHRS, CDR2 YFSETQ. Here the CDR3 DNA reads TGCGCCAGCAGCTCGGGACTAGCGGCCCGCTTGGGGCAGTTCTTC. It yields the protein CASSSGLAARLGQFF.

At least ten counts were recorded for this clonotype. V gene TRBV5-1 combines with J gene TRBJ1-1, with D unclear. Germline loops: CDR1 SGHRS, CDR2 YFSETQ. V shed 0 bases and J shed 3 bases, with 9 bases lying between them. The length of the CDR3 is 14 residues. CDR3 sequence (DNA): TGCGCCAGCAGCTTGGAAGGGTCGTACACTGAAGCTTTCTTT. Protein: CASSLEGSYTEAFF.

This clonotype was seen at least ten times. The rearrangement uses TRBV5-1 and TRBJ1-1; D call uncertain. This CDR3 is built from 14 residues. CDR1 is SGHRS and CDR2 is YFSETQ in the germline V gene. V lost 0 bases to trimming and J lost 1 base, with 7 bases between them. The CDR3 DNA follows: TGCGCCAGCAGCTTGGTGGTGGGGAACACTGAAGCTTTCTTT. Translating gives CASSLVVGNTEAFF.

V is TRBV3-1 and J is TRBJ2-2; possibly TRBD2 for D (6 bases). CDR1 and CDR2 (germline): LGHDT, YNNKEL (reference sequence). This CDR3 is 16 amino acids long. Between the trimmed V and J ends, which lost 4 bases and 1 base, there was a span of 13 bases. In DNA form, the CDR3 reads TGTGCCAGCAGCCGTCCGACTAGTAGGAACACCGGGGAGCTGTTTTTT. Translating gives CASSRPTSRNTGELFF.

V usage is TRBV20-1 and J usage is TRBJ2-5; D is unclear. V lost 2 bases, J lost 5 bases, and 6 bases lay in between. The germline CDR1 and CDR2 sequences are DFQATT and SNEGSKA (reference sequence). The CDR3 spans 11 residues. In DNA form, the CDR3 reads TGCAGTGCTAGACATGGGGAGACCCAGTACTTC. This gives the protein CSARHGETQYF.

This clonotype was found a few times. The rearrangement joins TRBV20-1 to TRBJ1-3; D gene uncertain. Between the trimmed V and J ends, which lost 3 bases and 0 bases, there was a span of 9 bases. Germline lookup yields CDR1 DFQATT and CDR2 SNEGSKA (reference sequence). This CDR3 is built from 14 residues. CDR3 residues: CSASLPYSGNTIYF. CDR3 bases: TGCAGTGCTAGTCTTCCTTACTCTGGAAACACCATATATTTT.

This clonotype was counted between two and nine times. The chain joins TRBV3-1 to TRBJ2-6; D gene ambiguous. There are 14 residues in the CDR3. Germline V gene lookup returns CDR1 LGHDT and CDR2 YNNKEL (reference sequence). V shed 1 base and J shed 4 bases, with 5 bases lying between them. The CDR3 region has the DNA TGTGCCAGCAGCCAAGTCACCGGGGCCAACGTCCTGACTTTC. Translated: CASSQVTGANVLTF.

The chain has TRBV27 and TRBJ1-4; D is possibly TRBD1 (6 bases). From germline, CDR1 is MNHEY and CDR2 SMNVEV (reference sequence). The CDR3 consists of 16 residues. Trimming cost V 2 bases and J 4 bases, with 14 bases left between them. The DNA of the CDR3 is TGTGCCAGCAGTTTACTACAGGGCAGGGGTAATGAAAAACTGTTTTTT. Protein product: CASSLLQGRGNEKLFF.

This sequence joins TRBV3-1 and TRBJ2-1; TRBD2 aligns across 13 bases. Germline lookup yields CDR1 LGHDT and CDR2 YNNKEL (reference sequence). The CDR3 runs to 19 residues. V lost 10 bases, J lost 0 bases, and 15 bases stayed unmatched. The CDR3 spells CAICLAMGLAGFSYNEQFF. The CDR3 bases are TGTGCCATCTGTTTAGCAATGGGACTAGCGGGATTCTCCTACAATGAGCAGTTCTTC.

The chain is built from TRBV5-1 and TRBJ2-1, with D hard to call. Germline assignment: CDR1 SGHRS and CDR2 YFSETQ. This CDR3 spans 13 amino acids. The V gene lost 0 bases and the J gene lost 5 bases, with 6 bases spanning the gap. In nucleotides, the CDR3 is TGCGCCAGCAGCTTGGGTGTAAACAATGAGCAGTTCTTC. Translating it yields CASSLGVNNEQFF.

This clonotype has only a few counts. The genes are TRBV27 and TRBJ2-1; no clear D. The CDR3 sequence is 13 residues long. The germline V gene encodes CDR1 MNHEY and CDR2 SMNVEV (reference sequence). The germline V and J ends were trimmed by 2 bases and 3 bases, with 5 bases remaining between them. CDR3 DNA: TGTGCCAGCAGTTTAACGATCTACAATGAGCAGTTCTTC. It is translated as CASSLTIYNEQFF.

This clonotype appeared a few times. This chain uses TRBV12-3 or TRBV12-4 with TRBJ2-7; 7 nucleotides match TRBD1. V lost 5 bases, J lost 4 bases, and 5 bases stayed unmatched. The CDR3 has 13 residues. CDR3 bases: TGTGCCAGCAGTACAGGGGCCCGGTACGAGCAGTACTTC. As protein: CASSTGARYEQYF.

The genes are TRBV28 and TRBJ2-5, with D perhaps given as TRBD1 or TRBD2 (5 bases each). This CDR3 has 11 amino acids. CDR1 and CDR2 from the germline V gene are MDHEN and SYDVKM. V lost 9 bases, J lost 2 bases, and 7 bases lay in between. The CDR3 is CARGPQETQYF. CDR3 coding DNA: TGTGCCAGGGGACCACAAGAGACCCAGTACTTC.

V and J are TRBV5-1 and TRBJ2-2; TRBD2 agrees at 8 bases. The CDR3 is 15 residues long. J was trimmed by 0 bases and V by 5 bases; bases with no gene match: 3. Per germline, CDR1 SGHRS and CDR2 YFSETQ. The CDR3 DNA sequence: TGCGCCAGCAGGATGCGGGAGGCGAACACCGGGGAGCTGTTTTTT. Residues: CASRMREANTGELFF.

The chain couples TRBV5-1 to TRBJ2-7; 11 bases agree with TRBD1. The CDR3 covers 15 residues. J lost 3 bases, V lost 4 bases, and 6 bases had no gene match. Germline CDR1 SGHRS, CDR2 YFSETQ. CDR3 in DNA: TGCGCCAGCAGCCGTGGACAGGGGGCAGACTACGAGCAGTACTTC. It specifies CASSRGQGADYEQYF.

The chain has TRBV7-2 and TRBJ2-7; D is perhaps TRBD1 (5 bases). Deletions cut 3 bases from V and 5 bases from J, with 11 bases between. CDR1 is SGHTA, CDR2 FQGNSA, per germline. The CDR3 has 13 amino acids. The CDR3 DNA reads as TGTGCCAGCAGCTTTGGGGCTTGGGACGAGCAGTACTTC. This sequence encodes CASSFGAWDEQYF. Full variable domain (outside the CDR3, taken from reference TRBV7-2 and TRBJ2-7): GAGVSQSPSNKVTEKGKDVELRCDPISGHTALYWYRQSLGQGLEFLIYFQGNSAPDKSGLPSDRFSAERTGGSVSTLTIQRTQQEDSAVYLCASSFGAWDEQYFGPGTRLTVT.

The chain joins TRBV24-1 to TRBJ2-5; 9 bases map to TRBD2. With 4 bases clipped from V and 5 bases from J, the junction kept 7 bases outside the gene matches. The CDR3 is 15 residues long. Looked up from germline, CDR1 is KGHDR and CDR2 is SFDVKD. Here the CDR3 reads CATSDGGRVRETQYF. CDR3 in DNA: TGTGCCACCAGTGACGGCGGGAGGGTCCGGGAGACCCAGTACTTC.

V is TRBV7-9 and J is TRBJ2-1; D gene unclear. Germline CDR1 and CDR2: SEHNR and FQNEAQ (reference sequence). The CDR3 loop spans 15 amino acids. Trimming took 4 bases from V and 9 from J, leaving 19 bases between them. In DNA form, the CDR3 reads TGTGCCAGCAGCTCTACCGCCGGGCCAAAACGTGAGCAGTTCTTC. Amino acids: CASSSTAGPKREQFF.

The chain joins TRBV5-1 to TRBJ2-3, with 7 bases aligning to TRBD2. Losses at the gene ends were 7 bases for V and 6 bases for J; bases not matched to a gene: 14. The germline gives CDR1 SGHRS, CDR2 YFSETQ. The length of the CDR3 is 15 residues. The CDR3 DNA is TGCGCCAGCGGCACCTGGGCGGGAGTCGGCGATACGCAGTATTTT. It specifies CASGTWAGVGDTQYF.

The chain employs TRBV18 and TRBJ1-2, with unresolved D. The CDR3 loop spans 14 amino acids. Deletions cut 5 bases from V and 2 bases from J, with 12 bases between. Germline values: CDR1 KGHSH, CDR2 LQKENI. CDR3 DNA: TGTGCCAGCTCATATATCGGTACAAACTATGGCTACACCTTC. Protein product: CASSYIGTNYGYTF. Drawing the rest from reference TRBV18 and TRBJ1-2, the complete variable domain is NAGVMQNPRHLVRRRGQEARLRCSPMKGHSHVYWYRQLPEEGLKFMVYLQKENIIDESGMPKERFSAEFPKEGPSILRIQQVVRGDSAAYFCASSYIGTNYGYTFGSGTRLTVV.

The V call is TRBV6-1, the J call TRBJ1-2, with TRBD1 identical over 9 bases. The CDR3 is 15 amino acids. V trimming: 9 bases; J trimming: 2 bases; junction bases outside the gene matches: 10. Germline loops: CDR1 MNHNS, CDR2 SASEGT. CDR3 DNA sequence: TGTGCCAGTGCGACAGGGGGGGGCTCCAACTATGGCTACACCTTC. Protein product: CASATGGGSNYGYTF.

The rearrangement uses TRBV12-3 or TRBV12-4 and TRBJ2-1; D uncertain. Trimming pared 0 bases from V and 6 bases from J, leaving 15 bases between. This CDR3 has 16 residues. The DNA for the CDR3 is TGTGCCAGCAGTTTAGCGGCTTTAACCGTTTCCAATGAGCAGTTCTTC. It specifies CASSLAALTVSNEQFF.

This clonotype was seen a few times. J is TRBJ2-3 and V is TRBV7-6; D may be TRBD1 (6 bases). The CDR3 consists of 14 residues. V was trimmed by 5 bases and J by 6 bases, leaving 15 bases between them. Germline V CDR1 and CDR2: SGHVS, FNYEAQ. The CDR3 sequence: CASSRRQVGDTQYF. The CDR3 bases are TGTGCCAGCAGCAGAAGACAGGTCGGGGATACGCAGTATTTT.

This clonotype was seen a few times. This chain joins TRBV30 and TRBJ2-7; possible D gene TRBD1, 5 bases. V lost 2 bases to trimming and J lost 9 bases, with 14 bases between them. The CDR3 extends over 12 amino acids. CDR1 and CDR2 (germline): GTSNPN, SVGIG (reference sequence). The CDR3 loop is CAWSPRVERQYF. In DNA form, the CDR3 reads TGTGCCTGGAGTCCCAGGGTGGAACGGCAGTACTTC.

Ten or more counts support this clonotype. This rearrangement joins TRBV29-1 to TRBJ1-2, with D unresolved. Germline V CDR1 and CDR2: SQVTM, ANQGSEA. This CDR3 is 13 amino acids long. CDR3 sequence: CSARDRGSYGYTF. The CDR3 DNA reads TGCAGTGCTAGAGATCGCGGGAGCTATGGCTACACCTTC.

The CDR3 is CASRGDRAGDTQYF. The DNA for the CDR3 is TGTGCCAGCAGGGGGGACAGGGCTGGAGATACGCAGTATTTT. The chain couples TRBV2 to TRBJ2-3; 9 bases are shared with TRBD1. This CDR3 spans 14 amino acids. The ends lost 6 bases at V and 5 bases at J; junction bases unmatched: 6. The germline V gene has CDR1 SNHLY and CDR2 FYNNEI.

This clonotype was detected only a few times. The CDR3 loop reads CASSLVGLAGGGSYEQYF. The CDR3 DNA reads TGTGCCAGCAGCTTAGTGGGACTAGCGGGAGGAGGCTCCTACGAGCAGTACTTC. This chain joins TRBV13 and TRBJ2-7; 15 bases agree with TRBD2. This CDR3 region has 18 residues. J lost 0 bases, V lost 1 base, and 4 bases had no gene match. Germline CDR1 and CDR2: PRHDT and FYEKMQ (reference sequence). The full variable domain, in which reference TRBV13 and TRBJ2-7 provide the parts outside the CDR3, is AAGVIQSPRHLIKEKRETATLKCYPIPRHDTVYWYQQGPGQDPQFLISFYEKMQSDKGSIPDRFSAQQFSDYHSELNMSSLELGDSALYFCASSLVGLAGGGSYEQYFGPGTRLTVT.

CDR3: CASSFLGRGTEAFF. The DNA of the CDR3 is TGCGCCAGCAGCTTTTTGGGACGCGGCACTGAAGCTTTCTTT. The chain employs TRBV5-1 and TRBJ1-1; TRBD1 might be the D (5 bases). From germline, CDR1 is SGHRS and CDR2 YFSETQ. CDR3 length: 14 amino acids. Trimming removed 2 bases at V and 4 bases at J, with 12 bases between.

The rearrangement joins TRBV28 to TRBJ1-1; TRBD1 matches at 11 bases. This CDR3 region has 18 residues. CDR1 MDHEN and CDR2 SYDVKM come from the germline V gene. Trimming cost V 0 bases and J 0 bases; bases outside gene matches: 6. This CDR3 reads CASSLWRTGGIMNTEAFF. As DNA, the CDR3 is TGTGCCAGCAGTTTATGGCGGACAGGGGGCATCATGAACACTGAAGCTTTCTTT.

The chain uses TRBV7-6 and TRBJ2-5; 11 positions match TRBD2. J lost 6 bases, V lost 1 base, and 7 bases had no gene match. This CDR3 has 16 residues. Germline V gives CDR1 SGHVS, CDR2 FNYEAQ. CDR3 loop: CASSLGPSGGPKTQYF. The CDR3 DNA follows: TGTGCCAGCAGCTTAGGTCCTAGCGGGGGGCCTAAGACCCAGTACTTC.

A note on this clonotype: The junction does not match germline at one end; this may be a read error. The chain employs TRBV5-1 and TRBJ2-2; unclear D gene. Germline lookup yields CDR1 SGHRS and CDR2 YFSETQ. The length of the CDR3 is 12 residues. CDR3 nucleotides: TGCGCCAGCAGCTTGAACGCCGGGGAGCTGTTTTTT. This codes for CASSLNAGELFF.

CDR3 in amino acids: CASSPVTGVTGELFF. The CDR3 DNA sequence: TGCGCCAGCAGCCCCGTGACAGGGGTAACCGGGGAGCTGTTTTTT. The chain uses TRBV5-1 and TRBJ2-2, with 8 bases identical to TRBD1. J was trimmed by 5 bases and V by 4 bases; bases with no gene match: 7. This CDR3 has 15 residues. Germline CDR1 and CDR2: SGHRS and YFSETQ. The full variable domain, in which reference TRBV5-1 and TRBJ2-2 provide the parts outside the CDR3, is KAGVTQTPRYLIKTRGQQVTLSCSPISGHRSVSWYQQTPGQGLQFLFEYFSETQRNKGNFPGRFSGRQFSNSRSEMNVSTLELGDSALYLCASSPVTGVTGELFFGEGSRLTVL.